The source of this T cell receptor (beta chain) is a study of T cell repertoires in cytomegalovirus infection (dated by TCRdb to the late 2010s). With regard to the full study: Peptide stimulations targeted recently identified HLA-C-restricted CMV epitopes, whose presentation resists viral immunomodulation, together with well-studied HLA-B-restricted epitopes. Donor HLA type was relevant to the analysis, as public TCR beta signatures indicated carriage of CMV infection together with the matching HLA type.

This clonotype was detected a few times. No antigen is known for it. Per-base quality was not reported, and no clone a single base away is much larger than it. The run used an Illumina HiSeq 1500. Starting from the raw public reads, TCRdb applied fastp trimming at Q25, assembled clones with MiXCR and retained in-frame beta chains. Rows are unified per CDR3 protein, each entry keeping the most common DNA and genes. The sample data list about a million distinct CDR3 sequences, and roughly 30% of these were observed just once. Of the sample, roughly 13% is held by the ten largest clones. Here is what the overall study found, with its caveats: In both this cohort and an independent cohort of several hundred donors, the cumulative frequency of public TCR beta family members distinguished carriers of CMV infection plus the relevant HLA type. The ex vivo response was dominated by HLA-C-restricted CMV-specific TCR beta clonotypes, which also provided the single most frequent clonotype in two of eight donors.

Trimming removed 0 bases from V and 5 bases from J, leaving 17 bases between the germline ends. The CDR1 and CDR2 encoded by the germline V gene are SGHDT and YYEEEE. Measured from the cysteine to the phenylalanine, the CDR3 is 16 residues long. The entry retains the CDR3 DNA only, 48 bases that are in frame from base 1. The sample's treatment or condition label is to be understood as: in vitro stimulation with specific CMV peptide epitopes to enrich CMV-specific T cells. The chain was built from TRBV5-6 and TRBJ1-1; 5 matching bases give a weak D call of TRBD1. Material: cultured CD8+ T cells from PBMCs, obtained from culture after CMV antigen stimulation. The sequence derives from a human donor in good health (CMV status not recorded). Some clones in this sample may be carry-over from other donors' samples. The CDR3 corresponds to CASSLGVRGLGTEAFF. The DNA sequence is as follows: TGTGCCAGCAGCTTGGGAGTACGGGGACTGGGTACTGAAGCTTTCTTT.